These 21 T cell receptor beta chains were all obtained from the same sample, sequenced in a study of OX40 agonist ivuxolimab in advanced cancers. Some clones are missing from TCRdb's copy, which holds only in-frame ones; the method was immunoSEQ multiplex PCR. The sample has 15,000 to 20,000 clones, 84% seen once; the top ten hold 13% to 15%. Sample: CD4+ or CD8+ T cells sorted from blood, taken in a trial of the OX40 agonist ivuxolimab. Source of these receptors: an adult with an advanced solid tumor such as melanoma, head and neck, liver or kidney cancer.

The sample holds a few counts of this clone. V usage is TRBV15 and J usage is TRBJ1-2; D remains unclear. V lost 0 bases to trimming and J lost 7 bases, with 12 bases between them. This CDR3 contains 14 residues. Germline V gene data show CDR1 as LNHNV and CDR2 as YYDKDF (reference sequence). The CDR3 spells CATSRDLQLGGYTF. CDR3 nucleotide sequence: TGTGCCACCAGCAGAGATCTTCAGTTAGGTGGCTACACCTTC.

This clone was counted once. This chain connects TRBV27 to TRBJ1-1; possible D gene TRBD1, 6 bases. Trimming pared 6 bases from V and 4 bases from J, leaving 15 bases between. The CDR3 has 14 amino acids. Germline lookup yields CDR1 MNHEY and CDR2 SMNVEV (reference sequence). DNA for the CDR3: TGTGCCAGCAGACCGAGGGGGGCCGGCACTGAAGCTTTCTTT. It yields the protein CASRPRGAGTEAFF.

In its sample, this clone was seen a few times. This sequence joins TRBV5-1 and TRBJ1-1, with TRBD1 matching over 8 bases. Germline V gene sequence: CDR1 SGHRS, CDR2 YFSETQ. The V segment lost 4 bases and the J segment 3 bases; nucleotides outside the gene matches: 5. The CDR3 runs to 14 residues. CDR3 amino acids: CASSTGQAYTEAFF. The CDR3 DNA follows: TGCGCCAGCAGCACGGGACAGGCCTACACTGAAGCTTTCTTT. Using reference TRBV5-1 and TRBJ1-1 for the parts outside the CDR3, the full variable domain is KAGVTQTPRYLIKTRGQQVTLSCSPISGHRSVSWYQQTPGQGLQFLFEYFSETQRNKGNFPGRFSGRQFSNSRSEMNVSTLELGDSALYLCASSTGQAYTEAFFGQGTRLTVV.

The rearrangement links TRBV7-9 to TRBJ2-7; D could derive from TRBD1 or TRBD2 (5 bases each). The CDR3 length is 15 residues. V lost 3 bases to trimming and J lost 3 bases, with 15 bases between them. Germline-derived CDR1 and CDR2 are SEHNR and FQNEAQ (reference sequence). The CDR3 here is CASSFGASKHYEQYF. The CDR3 nucleotides read TGTGCCAGCAGCTTCGGGGCTTCTAAACACTACGAGCAGTACTTC.

The rearrangement links TRBV7-2 to TRBJ2-5, with 9 bases fitting TRBD1. The CDR3 is made up of 14 amino acids. Germline V CDR1 and CDR2: SGHTA, FQGNSA. J was trimmed by 7 bases and V by 7 bases; bases with no gene match: 10. CDR3 in amino acids: CASTGGQGLGTQYF. The CDR3 coding sequence is TGTGCCAGCACCGGCGGACAGGGGTTAGGGACCCAGTACTTC.

The chain combines TRBV27 with TRBJ2-5; a weak D match, TRBD2 (5 bases). Germline V CDR1 and CDR2: MNHEY, SMNVEV (reference sequence). V was trimmed by 6 bases and J by 9 bases, leaving 20 bases between them. The CDR3 has 14 amino acids. As DNA, the CDR3 is TGTGCCAGCAGGCAATCCGGGGTTACTAAGGCCCAGTACTTC. Amino acids: CASRQSGVTKAQYF.

The rearrangement uses TRBV6-4 and TRBJ2-5; 9 positions match TRBD2. The DNA end favors TRBJ2-7, so the J call may be wrong. Germline assignment: CDR1 MRHNA and CDR2 SNTAGT. The CDR3 is 15 residues long. The CDR3 protein is CASSESASGTYEQYF. The CDR3 DNA reads TGTGCCAGCAGTGAGTCGGCTAGCGGGACTTACGAGCAGTACTTC.

The chain uses TRBV11-2 and TRBJ2-5; the D is unclear. The CDR3 spans 13 residues. CDR1 and CDR2 (germline): SGHAT, FQNNGV. V lost 2 bases and J lost 5, with 9 bases in between. Here the CDR3 reads CASSLPGVETQYF. The DNA of the CDR3 is TGTGCCAGCAGCTTACCCGGAGTGGAGACCCAGTACTTC.

The chain uses TRBV5-4 and TRBJ2-7; 10 bases line up with TRBD2. V lost 9 bases and J lost 3; bases outside the gene matches: 6. This CDR3 spans 13 amino acids. Germline V gene lookup returns CDR1 SGHNT and CDR2 YYREEE (reference sequence). CDR3 nucleotide sequence: TGTGCCACCCAGCGGGAGGGGGACTACGAGCAGTACTTC. Protein: CATQREGDYEQYF.

The chain joins TRBV11-1 to TRBJ2-7; D is possibly TRBD1 or TRBD2 (5 bases each). The CDR3 contains 15 residues. The V end was cut by 2 bases, the J end by 4 bases, with 15 bases between. From germline, CDR1 is SGHAT and CDR2 FQDESV (reference sequence). The CDR3 reads CASSLSDIEGYEQYF. The CDR3 region has the DNA TGTGCCAGCAGCTTATCGGACATAGAGGGATACGAGCAGTACTTC.

The V gene is TRBV1, the J gene TRBJ1-2; the table names TRBD1, a call not compared with the DNA. TRBV1 constitutes a pseudogene. The CDR3 covers 15 residues. The CDR3 here is CTSSLDRAWGYGYTF. The CDR3 nucleotides are TGCACCAGCAGCCTGGACAGGGCGTGGGGCTATGGCTACACCTTC.

In its sample, this clone was seen once. The genes are TRBV9 and TRBJ2-6, with D uncertain. V lost 0 bases and J lost 2, with 6 bases in between. The CDR3 extends over 15 amino acids. Germline V gene lookup returns CDR1 SGDLS and CDR2 YYNGEE. DNA for the CDR3: TGTGCCAGCAGCGTAGAAGGAGCTGGGGCCAACGTCCTGACTTTC. The encoded protein is CASSVEGAGANVLTF. Drawing the rest from reference TRBV9 and TRBJ2-6, the complete variable domain is DSGVTQTPKHLITATGQRVTLRCSPRSGDLSVYWYQQSLDQGLQFLIQYYNGEERAKGNILERFSAQQFPDLHSELNLSSLELGDSALYFCASSVEGAGANVLTFGAGSRLTVL.

V and J are TRBV6-5 and TRBJ2-3; a possible D gene is TRBD2 (6 bases). Germline V gene lookup returns CDR1 MNHEY and CDR2 SVGAGI. The CDR3 totals 16 residues. V was cut by 4 bases and J by 4 bases, with 18 bases left in between. CDR3 residues: CASSSTRGSGSDTQYF. CDR3 nucleotides: TGTGCCAGCAGTTCGACTAGGGGCAGTGGTTCAGATACGCAGTATTTT.

This chain uses TRBV6-4 with TRBJ2-5; 7 bases align to TRBD1. The J call may be incorrect, as the DNA end agrees better with TRBJ2-7. Germline CDR1 and CDR2: MRHNA and SNTAGT. The CDR3 length is 15 residues. CDR3: CASSEPGQASYEQYF. For the CDR3, the DNA is TGTGCCAGCAGTGAACCCGGACAGGCCTCCTACGAGCAGTACTTC.

A word on this clone: Other DNA sequences in the same sample also yield this CDR3. V is TRBV6-5 and J is TRBJ1-3, with D unclear. Deletions cut 6 bases from V and 0 bases from J, with 6 bases between. The CDR3 covers 13 residues. The germline gives CDR1 MNHEY, CDR2 SVGAGI. For the CDR3, the DNA is TGTGCCAGCAGGGAATCCTCTGGAAACACCATATATTTT. Translated, it gives CASRESSGNTIYF.

As concerns this clone: One junction end disagrees with the germline gene, perhaps due to a read error. This chain joins TRBV13 and TRBJ1-1; D may be TRBD1 (6 bases). This CDR3 contains 13 residues. Looked up from germline, CDR1 is PRHDT and CDR2 is FYEKMQ (reference sequence). The CDR3 DNA reads as TGTGCCAGCAGATTAGGGGGGCGAACTGAAGCTTTCTTT. Its translation is CASRLGGRTEAFF.

The gene calls are TRBV11-2 and TRBJ2-7, with TRBD1 matching 7 bases. CDR1 is SGHAT and CDR2 is FQNNGV in the germline V gene. Losses at the gene ends were 2 bases for V and 6 bases for J; bases not matched to a gene: 1. CDR3 length equals 12 residues. Here the CDR3 DNA reads TGTGCCAGCAGCTTAAGGGGGCGCGAGCAGTACTTC. This codes for CASSLRGREQYF. Combining the CDR3 with reference TRBV11-2 and TRBJ2-7 gives the whole variable domain EAGVAQSPRYKIIEKRQSVAFWCNPISGHATLYWYQQILGQGPKLLIQFQNNGVVDDSQLPKDRFSAERLKGVDSTLKIQPAKLEDSAVYLCASSLRGREQYFGPGTRLTVT.

The chain joins TRBV5-1 to TRBJ1-1; D unresolved. CDR1 and CDR2 (germline): SGHRS, YFSETQ. V lost 4 bases to trimming and J lost 0 bases, with 10 bases between them. The CDR3 sequence is 14 residues long. Here the CDR3 DNA reads TGCGCCAGCAGCCTTGACCTAATGAACACTGAAGCTTTCTTT. It yields the protein CASSLDLMNTEAFF.

This rearrangement joins TRBV9 to TRBJ1-4; D ambiguous. Germline V CDR1 and CDR2: SGDLS, YYNGEE. This CDR3 has 15 residues. V was pared by 4 bases and J by 5 bases, with 15 bases between. The DNA of the CDR3 is TGTGCCAGCAGCCCCCATTCAGAACGGAATGAAAAACTGTTTTTT. Its protein is CASSPHSERNEKLFF.

The V and J genes are TRBV28 and TRBJ1-5, with 11 bases identical to TRBD1. V lost 2 bases and J lost 7; bases outside the gene matches: 7. In germline, CDR1 is MDHEN, CDR2 SYDVKM. The CDR3 sequence is 16 residues long. The CDR3 loop is CASSLGQGATWQPQHF. In DNA, the CDR3 is TGTGCCAGCAGTTTAGGACAGGGGGCGACTTGGCAGCCCCAGCATTTT.

CDR3 sequence: CASSNQGWHEQYF. Written as DNA, the CDR3 is TGTGCCAGCTCTAACCAGGGGTGGCACGAGCAGTACTTC. The rearrangement links TRBV2 to TRBJ2-7, with D possibly TRBD1 on 6 matching bases. Between the trimmed V and J ends, which lost 8 bases and 5 bases, there was a span of 16 bases. The CDR3 runs to 13 residues. Per the germline V gene, CDR1 is SNHLY and CDR2 is FYNNEI. The full variable domain, in which reference TRBV2 and TRBJ2-7 provide the parts outside the CDR3, is EPEVTQTPSHQVTQMGQEVILRCVPISNHLYFYWYRQILGQKVEFLVSFYNNEISEKSEIFDDQFSVERPDGSNFTLKIRSTKLEDSAMYFCASSNQGWHEQYFGPGTRLTVT.